This entry lists 17 T cell receptor beta chains sequenced from one sample in a study of T cell changes during pregnancy in multiple sclerosis. The method was immunoSEQ multiplex PCR; TCRdb's version includes in-frame clones alone and lacks a portion of them. Of 16,000 or so clones listed, 95% to 97% were seen once; the top ten hold about 0.89%. The sample here was peripheral blood, taken in the third trimester of pregnancy. The receptors derive from a female donor with multiple sclerosis, enrolled in a pregnancy study.

In nucleotides, the CDR3 is TGTGCCTGGGGGAGGGTTATGGACTATGGCTACACCTTC. This sequence encodes CAWGRVMDYGYTF. The rearrangement uses TRBV30 and TRBJ1-2; D is unclear. CDR3 length: 13 residues. V lost 5 bases to trimming and J lost 3 bases, with 13 bases between them. Germline-derived CDR1 and CDR2 are GTSNPN and SVGIG (reference sequence).

The chain is built from TRBV6-5 and TRBJ2-3; TRBD1 matches 9 bases. From germline, CDR1 is MNHEY and CDR2 SVGAGI. Trimming cost V 4 bases and J 1 base; bases outside gene matches: 6. This CDR3 is 16 amino acids long. This CDR3 reads CASSSIQGAGTDTQYF. CDR3 DNA: TGTGCCAGCAGTTCAATACAGGGGGCCGGCACAGATACGCAGTATTTT.

The count of this clone is one. This sequence joins TRBV28 and TRBJ2-3; perhaps TRBD2 as D (5 bases). Germline V lookup: CDR1 MDHEN, CDR2 SYDVKM. V was pared by 8 bases and J by 1 base, with 13 bases between. This CDR3 is built from 14 residues. CDR3 DNA sequence: TGTGCCAGCGAGTCCGACGGGGGCACAGATACGCAGTATTTT. The encoded protein is CASESDGGTDTQYF.

This clone has only one observation. The rearrangement joins TRBV18 to TRBJ1-6, with 8 bases that match TRBD1. The trim removed 6 bases at V and 1 base at J, leaving 11 bases unmatched. Germline CDR1 is KGHSH and CDR2 is LQKENI. CDR3 size: 18 residues. The CDR3, as DNA: TGTGCCAGCTCGGCCCAAGACAGGGGCCTTTCCTATAATTCACCCCTCCACTTT. It specifies CASSAQDRGLSYNSPLHF.

The chain combines TRBV11-2 with TRBJ2-6; D is perhaps TRBD2 (5 bases). Trimming removed 1 base at V and 5 bases at J, with 18 bases between. Germline CDR1 SGHAT, CDR2 FQNNGV. This CDR3 has 18 amino acids. The CDR3 protein is CASSLARQLETRANVLTF. The DNA of the CDR3 is TGTGCCAGCAGCTTAGCGCGGCAGTTGGAGACTAGGGCCAACGTCCTGACTTTC.

DNA of the CDR3: TGTGCCAGCTCACCGTACGGGACAGGGGACTACGAGCAGTACTTC. As protein: CASSPYGTGDYEQYF. The chain couples TRBV27 to TRBJ2-7; the match to TRBD1 covers 10 bases. Trimming took 8 bases from V and 3 from J; bases not matched to a gene: 10. CDR3 length: 15 amino acids. The germline V gene has CDR1 MNHEY and CDR2 SMNVEV (reference sequence).

Only a few counts were recorded for this clone. This chain uses TRBV6-1 with TRBJ2-3, with 12 bases identical to TRBD2. V shed 11 bases, J shed 4 bases, and the junction held 10 bases outside the gene matches. CDR1 is MNHNS, CDR2 SASEGT, per germline. CDR3 size: 15 residues. The DNA for the CDR3 is TGTGCCTCCAACCGGGCTAGCGGGAGGGCAGATACGCAGTATTTT. As protein: CASNRASGRADTQYF.

The chain uses TRBV4-2 and TRBJ1-2; 9 bases match TRBD1. Trimming cost V 2 bases and J 3 bases; bases outside gene matches: 13. CDR1 is LGHNA and CDR2 is YNFKEQ in the germline V gene. The CDR3 consists of 18 residues. The chain's CDR3 is CASSQRPTGGSTHYGYTF. The CDR3, as DNA: TGTGCCAGCAGCCAAAGACCTACAGGGGGCTCAACCCACTATGGCTACACCTTC.

V is TRBV7-9 and J is TRBJ1-1; 7 bases match TRBD1. The CDR3 extends over 15 amino acids. After removal of 3 bases from V and 3 bases from J, the junction contained 7 bases not matched to a gene. Germline CDR1 is SEHNR and CDR2 is FQNEAQ (reference sequence). In nucleotides, the CDR3 is TGTGCCAGCAGCTTGGACAGGTCTCGGGACACTGAAGCTTTCTTT. Translated: CASSLDRSRDTEAFF. Looking up the rest from reference TRBV7-9 and TRBJ1-1 gives the full variable domain: DTGVSQNPRHKITKRGQNVTFRCDPISEHNRLYWYRQTLGQGPEFLTYFQNEAQLEKSRLLSDRFSAERPKGSFSTLEIQRTEQGDSAMYLCASSLDRSRDTEAFFGQGTRLTVV.

This rearrangement joins TRBV5-1 to TRBJ2-5, with D unresolved. V gave up 4 bases and J gave up 0 bases, with 7 bases separating them. The CDR3 extends over 13 amino acids. Germline CDR1 SGHRS, CDR2 YFSETQ. The CDR3 sequence is CASSPTYQETQYF. CDR3 in DNA: TGCGCCAGCAGCCCTACGTACCAAGAGACCCAGTACTTC.

V and J are TRBV7-3 and TRBJ2-2, with 9 bases fitting TRBD1. CDR1 SGHTA and CDR2 FQGTGA come from the germline V gene. The CDR3 loop spans 17 amino acids. Losses at the gene ends were 3 bases for V and 7 bases for J; bases not matched to a gene: 12. The CDR3 DNA is TGTGCCAGCAGCTTTCGAGTTGGGACAGGGCGTCTCGGGGAGCTGTTTTTT. Encoded protein: CASSFRVGTGRLGELFF.

The J gene is TRBJ2-7, the V gene TRBV15, with D possibly matching TRBD1 (5 bases). CDR3 length: 14 residues. Per the germline V gene, CDR1 is LNHNV and CDR2 is YYDKDF (reference sequence). Trimming removed 1 base at V and 5 bases at J, with 12 bases between. CDR3 in DNA: TGTGCCACCAGCAGAGGTGGACAAGGGGACGAGCAGTACTTC. Encoded protein: CATSRGGQGDEQYF.

This rearrangement joins TRBV7-9 to TRBJ2-7, with 7 bases fitting TRBD1. Germline V CDR1 and CDR2: SEHNR, FQNEAQ (reference sequence). The CDR3 spans 14 residues. V was clipped by 1 base and J by 3 bases; unmatched bases: 3. DNA of the CDR3: TGTGCCAGCAGCTTAGGGGCAGGGGGCTACGAGCAGTACTTC. Translated, it gives CASSLGAGGYEQYF.

The V and J genes are TRBV2 and TRBJ2-7; the D gene is possibly TRBD2 (6 bases). The length of the CDR3 is 17 residues. Trimming took off 7 bases at V and 5 bases at J, with 27 bases between the two ends. CDR1 SNHLY and CDR2 FYNNEI come from the germline V gene. The CDR3 region is CASIGRVVRLGMNEQYF. In DNA form, the CDR3 reads TGTGCCAGCATTGGCAGGGTGGTGCGACTAGGAATGAACGAGCAGTACTTC.

The rearrangement uses TRBV7-2 and TRBJ2-5, with D possibly TRBD2 on 5 matching bases. Looked up from germline, CDR1 is SGHTA and CDR2 is FQGNSA. With 5 bases removed from V and 3 bases from J, the gap between germline ends came to 10 bases. This CDR3 has 13 residues. For the CDR3, the DNA is TGTGCCAGCAGCCCTAGCTGGAAAGAGACCCAGTACTTC. This translates into CASSPSWKETQYF.

This sequence joins TRBV7-9 and TRBJ2-1, with 10 bases fitting TRBD2. J gave up 2 bases and V 1 base, and 2 bases lay outside the gene matches. The germline CDR1 and CDR2 sequences are SEHNR and FQNEAQ (reference sequence). The CDR3 is made up of 16 amino acids. CDR3 residues: CASSLGSGGTYNEQFF. CDR3 DNA: TGTGCCAGCAGCTTAGGTAGCGGGGGGACCTACAATGAGCAGTTCTTC.

The chain is built from TRBV7-3 and TRBJ2-6; TRBD1 matches at 7 bases. The V gene end was trimmed by 5 bases and the J gene end by 3 bases; junction bases not matched to a gene: 4. Germline CDR1 SGHTA, CDR2 FQGTGA. This CDR3 region has 15 residues. In DNA form, the CDR3 reads TGTGCCAGCAGCCCTGGGACAGTTGGGGCCAACGTCCTGACTTTC. Amino acids: CASSPGTVGANVLTF.